The 22 T cell receptor beta chains reported below all come from one sample, sequenced in a study of cytomegalovirus exposure and HLA in healthy donors. PCR employed 60 Vbeta and 13 Jbeta primers. Using immunoSEQ multiplex PCR, the repertoire was profiled, and TCRdb retains in-frame clones only, with some absent. The sample consists of around 140,000 clones, about 79% of them appearing once. The sequenced sample consisted of PBMCs. These receptor sequences come from a female donor in good health and CMV-seropositive.

V usage is TRBV7-6 and J usage is TRBJ2-5; 7 bases agree with TRBD1. The DNA end lines up better with TRBJ2-7; the J call may be wrong. In germline, CDR1 is SGHVS, CDR2 FNYEAQ. This CDR3 has 13 residues. The CDR3 loop is CASSSGQLYEQYF. Here the CDR3 DNA reads TGTGCCAGCAGCTCGGGACAGCTCTACGAGCAGTACTTC.

In this sample, this clone turned up a few times. V is TRBV30 and J is TRBJ2-7, with a weak D call TRBD2 (6 bases). This CDR3 has 16 amino acids. Trimming took off 1 base at V and 2 bases at J, with 18 bases between the two ends. The germline CDR1 and CDR2 sequences are GTSNPN and SVGIG (reference sequence). The DNA of the CDR3 is TGTGCCTGGAGTGGCCCCCTTGGCGGGATCGCCTACGAGCAGTACTTC. Protein: CAWSGPLGGIAYEQYF.

This clone was picked up a small number of times. The rearrangement links TRBV2 to TRBJ2-7; 10 bases match TRBD1. The CDR3 totals 16 residues. Trimming at V came to 8 bases and at J to 12 bases, leaving 22 bases not matched to a gene. Germline V CDR1 and CDR2: SNHLY, FYNNEI. CDR3 sequence (DNA): TGTGCCAGCGCGCCTCAGCGACAGGGGGCGTTAGTCGGTTGGTACTTC. This sequence encodes CASAPQRQGALVGWYF.

The genes are TRBV6-6 and TRBJ2-5; 8 bases align to TRBD2. J lost 4 bases, V lost 6 bases, and 7 bases had no gene match. The germline V gene has CDR1 MNHNY and CDR2 SVGAGI (reference sequence). This CDR3 contains 14 residues. The CDR3 region is CASRSRGGAETQYF. For the CDR3, the DNA is TGTGCCAGCAGAAGCCGGGGGGGGGCAGAGACCCAGTACTTC.

The chain couples TRBV27 to TRBJ2-1; tentatively, D is TRBD2 (6 bases). CDR1 is MNHEY and CDR2 is SMNVEV in the germline V gene (reference sequence). The CDR3 runs to 14 residues. Trimming pared 5 bases from V and 5 bases from J, leaving 13 bases between. The CDR3 region has the DNA TGTGCCAGCAGTATGGGACTGCTAAACAATGAGCAGTTCTTC. It translates to CASSMGLLNNEQFF.

The rearrangement links TRBV7-9 to TRBJ2-3, with 13 bases matching TRBD2. The CDR3 length is 16 residues. Germline V lookup: CDR1 SEHNR, CDR2 FQNEAQ (reference sequence). The trim removed 0 bases at V and 5 bases at J, leaving 2 bases unmatched. CDR3 DNA: TGTGCCAGCAGCTTAGCTACTAGCGGGAGGGTAGATACGCAGTATTTT. This translates into CASSLATSGRVDTQYF.

CDR3 sequence (DNA): TGTGCCAGCAGCCGTGGGCCGAACCCAAATCAGCCCCAGCATTTT. Its translation: CASSRGPNPNQPQHF. The chain combines TRBV11-2 with TRBJ1-5, with D unclear. The CDR3 consists of 15 residues. CDR1 is SGHAT, CDR2 FQNNGV, per germline. Trimming left V 5 bases short and J 4 bases short, with 15 bases between.

The V call is TRBV11-2, the J call TRBJ2-7; maybe TRBD2 (5 bases). The CDR3 extends over 15 amino acids. Germline CDR1 is SGHAT and CDR2 is FQNNGV. With 6 bases removed from V and 0 bases from J, the gap between germline ends came to 15 bases. The CDR3: CASRPPRGPSYEQYF. CDR3 coding DNA: TGTGCCAGCAGACCCCCCCGAGGGCCCTCCTACGAGCAGTACTTC.

The J gene is TRBJ1-1, the V gene TRBV19; 9 nucleotides line up with TRBD1. V lost 6 bases and J lost 5; bases outside the gene matches: 7. The CDR3 is 14 amino acids. Germline lookup yields CDR1 LNHDA and CDR2 SQIVND (reference sequence). CDR3 in DNA: TGTGCCAGTAGGCAACCGGGACAGGGAACTGAAGCTTTCTTT. Protein: CASRQPGQGTEAFF.

The chain recombines TRBV29-1 with TRBJ2-2, with D perhaps matching TRBD1 (6 bases). Between the trimmed V and J ends, which lost 4 bases and 7 bases, there was a span of 19 bases. CDR1 is SQVTM, CDR2 ANQGSEA, per germline. The CDR3 extends over 15 amino acids. CDR3 nucleotides: TGCAGCGTTGCCCCGACAGGTCTCAAAGGCGGGGAGCTGTTTTTT. It encodes CSVAPTGLKGGELFF.

This clone has more than one count but fewer than ten. This chain uses TRBV6-5 with TRBJ1-6; D may be TRBD1 (5 bases). CDR1 is MNHEY, CDR2 SVGAGI, per germline. CDR3 length equals 16 residues. V was pared by 2 bases and J by 10 bases, with 18 bases between. The CDR3, as DNA: TGTGCCAGCAGTTACCAGGGAGGGCCAGCCCAGTCACCCCTCCACTTT. Translated, it gives CASSYQGGPAQSPLHF.

The genes are TRBV6-1 and TRBJ1-1; D is possibly TRBD1 (6 bases). The germline V and J ends were trimmed by 8 bases and 3 bases, with 13 bases remaining between them. CDR1 is MNHNS, CDR2 SASEGT, per germline. The CDR3 is made up of 13 amino acids. CDR3 sequence reads: CASALQGYTEAFF. CDR3 nucleotides: TGTGCCAGCGCCCTGCAGGGGTACACTGAAGCTTTCTTT.

This chain links TRBV30 with TRBJ1-4; D is perhaps TRBD1 (5 bases). Germline CDR1 reads GTSNPN; CDR2 reads SVGIG (reference sequence). The V end was cut by 2 bases, the J end by 3 bases, with 10 bases between. The CDR3 runs 14 residues. The CDR3 nucleotides are TGTGCCTGGAGTCGGGACTCCTCTAATGAAAAACTGTTTTTT. Translating gives CAWSRDSSNEKLFF.

This clone was found a few times. The J gene is TRBJ2-5, the V gene TRBV7-6; no clear D gene. There are 15 residues in the CDR3. V gave up 1 base and J gave up 4 bases, with 13 bases separating them. Germline V gene lookup returns CDR1 SGHVS and CDR2 FNYEAQ. The CDR3 DNA reads TGTGCCAGCAGCTTAGTCCCAGGTGTTGGAGAGACCCAGTACTTC. The encoded protein is CASSLVPGVGETQYF.

The chain links TRBV28 to TRBJ2-2; 9 nucleotides match TRBD1. CDR1 MDHEN and CDR2 SYDVKM come from the germline V gene. V was clipped by 6 bases and J by 1 base; unmatched bases: 6. The CDR3 is 16 amino acids. As DNA, the CDR3 is TGTGCCAGCAGCCCTGCGGGACAGGGGAACACCGGGGAGCTGTTTTTT. Translation gives CASSPAGQGNTGELFF. Full variable domain (missing parts from reference TRBV28 and TRBJ2-2): DVKVTQSSRYLVKRTGEKVFLECVQDMDHENMFWYRQDPGLGLRLIYFSYDVKMKEKGDIPEGYSVSREKKERFSLILESASTNQTSMYLCASSPAGQGNTGELFFGEGSRLTVL.

The CDR3 is CASSPLISGNTIYF. The CDR3 DNA sequence: TGTGCCAGCAGCCCTTTAATCTCTGGAAACACCATATATTTT. The chain joins TRBV7-2 to TRBJ1-3; D not certain. Germline loops: CDR1 SGHTA, CDR2 FQGNSA. Between the trimmed V and J ends, which lost 5 bases and 0 bases, there was a span of 8 bases. This CDR3 is built from 14 residues.

The chain carries TRBV9 and TRBJ1-4; D ambiguous. The CDR3 has 13 residues. CDR1 is SGDLS, CDR2 YYNGEE, per germline. Trimming stripped 5 bases from V and 6 bases from J, with 11 bases between. The CDR3 bases are TGTGCCAGCAGTCAAGCCCTCGATGAAAAACTGTTTTTT. Translating gives CASSQALDEKLFF. Using reference TRBV9 and TRBJ1-4 for the parts outside the CDR3, the full variable domain is DSGVTQTPKHLITATGQRVTLRCSPRSGDLSVYWYQQSLDQGLQFLIQYYNGEERAKGNILERFSAQQFPDLHSELNLSSLELGDSALYFCASSQALDEKLFFGSGTQLSVL.

This rearrangement joins TRBV7-3 to TRBJ2-1; TRBD2 matches at 8 bases. This CDR3 has 15 amino acids. The germline gives CDR1 SGHTA, CDR2 FQGTGA. The trim removed 5 bases at V and 9 bases at J, leaving 12 bases unmatched. The CDR3 DNA follows: TGTGCCAGCAGCCTAGCCTCCGGGACTAGTTTTGAGCAGTTCTTC. It codes for CASSLASGTSFEQFF.

The sample holds a few counts of this clone. The chain links TRBV21-1 to TRBJ2-5; the table's TRBD1 call for D was not verified on the DNA. TRBV21-1 is a pseudogene segment. The CDR3 loop spans 15 amino acids. The CDR3 spells CASSNGTATQETQYF. DNA of the CDR3: TGTGCCAGCAGTAACGGGACAGCGACCCAAGAGACCCAGTACTTC.

This sequence joins TRBV7-6 and TRBJ1-1; TRBD1 agrees at 7 bases. Germline V gene data show CDR1 as SGHVS and CDR2 as FNYEAQ. The CDR3 totals 14 residues. Trimming took 5 bases from V and 11 from J; bases not matched to a gene: 14. The CDR3 sequence is CASSQTRRDSGAFF. In nucleotides, the CDR3 is TGTGCCAGCAGCCAGACCCGCCGGGACAGTGGGGCTTTCTTT.

The chain joins TRBV2 to TRBJ2-7; possibly TRBD2 for D (6 bases). The ends were cut back, 3 bases at V and 7 bases at J, with 16 bases in the middle. The CDR3 totals 14 residues. Germline V gene lookup returns CDR1 SNHLY and CDR2 FYNNEI. The chain's CDR3 is CASSDRTILREQYF. DNA of the CDR3: TGTGCCAGCAGTGATCGGACTATTTTACGTGAGCAGTACTTC.

This sequence joins TRBV19 and TRBJ1-2; TRBD1 aligns across 8 bases. CDR1 LNHDA and CDR2 SQIVND come from the germline V gene (reference sequence). The CDR3 is 14 amino acids. With 7 bases clipped from V and 1 base from J, the junction kept 5 bases outside the gene matches. The CDR3 nucleotides are TGTGCCAGTACCAGGACAGGGAGTAACTATGGCTACACCTTC. It encodes CASTRTGSNYGYTF.